The clone carrying this TCR beta chain was counted ten times or more. Library preparation (for TCRbeta) was performed with unique molecular identifiers. TCRdb reanalysed the PCR reads using MiXCR and keeps one entry per CDR3 protein. The table records approximately 300,000 distinct CDR3 sequences, more than 9% of them present only once. The CDR3 runs 14 residues. V lost 0 bases, J lost 4 bases, and 8 bases lay in between. Germline CDR1 reads LNHNV; CDR2 reads YYDKDF (reference sequence). The source of the sample is a study of T-cell reconstitution after alpha-beta-depleted transplantation in children.

The source material was peripheral blood, sampled 180 days after TCRalphabeta/CD19-depleted stem cell transplant. This clonotype was sampled from a male patient aged 2-15 years who had a stem cell transplant for chronic granulomatous disease, so the T cells may come from the graft donor. The V gene is TRBV15, the J gene TRBJ2-3; D may be TRBD1 or TRBD2 (5 bases each). The CDR3 region is CATSREGVADTQYF. CDR3 DNA sequence: TGTGCCACCAGCAGAGAGGGGGTTGCAGATACGCAGTATTTT.